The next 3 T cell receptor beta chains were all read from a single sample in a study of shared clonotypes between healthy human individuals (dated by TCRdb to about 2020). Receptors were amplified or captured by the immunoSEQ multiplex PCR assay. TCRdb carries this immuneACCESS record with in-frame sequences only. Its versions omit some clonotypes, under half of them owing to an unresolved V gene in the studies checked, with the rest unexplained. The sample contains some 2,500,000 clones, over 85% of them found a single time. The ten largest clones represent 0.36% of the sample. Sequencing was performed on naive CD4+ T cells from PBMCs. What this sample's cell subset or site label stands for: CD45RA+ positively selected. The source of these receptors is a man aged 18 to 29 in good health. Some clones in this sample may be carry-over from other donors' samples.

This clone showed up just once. The CDR3 is CASSSDRLSVSGANVLTF. In DNA, the CDR3 is TGTGCCAGCAGCTCGGACAGGCTCTCTGTCTCTGGGGCCAACGTCCTGACTTTC. This rearrangement joins TRBV7-9 to TRBJ2-6; TRBD1 agrees at 7 bases. The CDR3 runs to 18 residues. The V and J ends lost 4 bases and 0 bases, in that order; junction bases with no gene match: 9. CDR1 and CDR2 (germline): SEHNR, FQNEAQ (reference sequence).

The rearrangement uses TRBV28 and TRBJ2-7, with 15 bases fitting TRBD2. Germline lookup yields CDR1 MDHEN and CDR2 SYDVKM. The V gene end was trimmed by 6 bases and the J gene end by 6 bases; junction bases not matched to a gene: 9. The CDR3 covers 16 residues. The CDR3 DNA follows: TGTGCCAGCAGGGATCGGACTAGCGGGAGGGCCGGCGAGCAGTACTTC. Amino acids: CASRDRTSGRAGEQYF.

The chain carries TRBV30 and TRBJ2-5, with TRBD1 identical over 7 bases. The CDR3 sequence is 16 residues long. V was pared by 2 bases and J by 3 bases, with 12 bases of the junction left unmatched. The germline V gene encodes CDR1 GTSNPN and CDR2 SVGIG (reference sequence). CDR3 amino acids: CAWSFKPGQGEETQYF. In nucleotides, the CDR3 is TGTGCCTGGAGTTTTAAGCCGGGCCAGGGGGAAGAGACCCAGTACTTC.